These 32 T cell receptor beta chains were sequenced from one sample in a study of T cell responses to AZD1222 COVID-19 vaccine. The data were produced by immunoSEQ multiplex PCR, yet TCRdb's version contains in-frame clones alone and is incomplete. The sample lists around 150,000 clones, approximately 90% occurring once. The material sequenced was peripheral blood, taken on day 0 of AZD1222 vaccination. The receptors come from an adult in good health.

The chain uses TRBV19 and TRBJ1-5; D is perhaps TRBD1 (6 bases). V gave up 9 bases and J gave up 0 bases, with 15 bases separating them. Germline V gene data show CDR1 as LNHDA and CDR2 as SQIVND (reference sequence). The CDR3 length is 15 residues. CDR3 coding DNA: TGTGCCAGCCAAAGTGGGGGCCATAGCAATCAGCCCCAGCATTTT. Its protein is CASQSGGHSNQPQHF.

The chain links TRBV13 to TRBJ1-1; D remains unclear. The germline V gene has CDR1 PRHDT and CDR2 FYEKMQ (reference sequence). CDR3 length: 14 residues. V lost 0 bases and J lost 5, with 10 bases in between. The CDR3 loop is CASSLGGIGTEAFF. CDR3 sequence (DNA): TGTGCCAGCAGCTTAGGAGGGATAGGGACTGAAGCTTTCTTT.

The chain combines TRBV10-3 with TRBJ2-7; D is undetermined. The CDR3 spans 12 residues. V was trimmed by 10 bases and J by 2 bases, leaving 12 bases between them. Per the germline V gene, CDR1 is ENHRY and CDR2 is SYGVKD. The CDR3 is CATGQDPYEQYF. CDR3 nucleotide sequence: TGTGCCACCGGTCAGGATCCCTACGAGCAGTACTTC.

The rearrangement uses TRBV11-3 and TRBJ1-2, with D perhaps matching TRBD1 (5 bases). Germline V lookup: CDR1 SGHNT, CDR2 YENEEA. The CDR3 spans 15 residues. V shed 3 bases and J shed 8 bases, with 19 bases lying between them. DNA of the CDR3: TGTGCCAGCAGCTTGGGTAGGCAGGGTGAAAAGGGCTACACCTTC. Its protein product is CASSLGRQGEKGYTF.

The V gene is TRBV30, the J gene TRBJ1-1; the D gene is possibly TRBD1 (6 bases). This CDR3 is built from 12 residues. Trimming left V 0 bases short and J 7 bases short, with 9 bases between. The germline gives CDR1 GTSNPN, CDR2 SVGIG (reference sequence). This CDR3 reads CAWSVGGREAFF. CDR3 nucleotides: TGTGCCTGGAGTGTAGGGGGACGTGAAGCTTTCTTT.

The chain combines TRBV28 with TRBJ1-2, with a tentative D call TRBD1 (6 bases). V was clipped by 8 bases and J by 8 bases, with 18 bases between them. The V gene's germline CDR1 is MDHEN and CDR2 SYDVKM. The CDR3 runs to 13 residues. Here the CDR3 reads CASYRDITGGYTF. For the CDR3, the DNA is TGTGCCAGCTACCGGGACATAACGGGAGGCTACACCTTC.

The genes are TRBV30 and TRBJ2-1; D remains ambiguous. The CDR3 has 11 residues. Trimming took 4 bases from V and 3 from J, leaving 4 bases between them. In germline, CDR1 is GTSNPN, CDR2 SVGIG (reference sequence). The CDR3: CAWTRYNEQFF. The CDR3 DNA reads TGTGCCTGGACCCGCTACAATGAGCAGTTCTTC.

The V call is TRBV6-2 or TRBV6-3, the J call TRBJ1-2; no definite D call. CDR3 length equals 16 residues. Germline CDR1 is MNHEY and CDR2 is SVGEGT. V was cut by 6 bases and J by 2 bases, with 19 bases left in between. Here the CDR3 DNA reads TGTGCCAGCAGCCCCCTCCCAGCGCATGGGAACTATGGCTACACCTTC. Its translation: CASSPLPAHGNYGYTF.

The chain is built from TRBV27 and TRBJ2-7; 15 bases match TRBD2. V lost 2 bases and J lost 0; bases outside the gene matches: 8. Germline lookup yields CDR1 MNHEY and CDR2 SMNVEV (reference sequence). The CDR3 sequence is 19 residues long. Here the CDR3 DNA reads TGTGCCAGCAGTTTAGTGGGACTAGCGGGGGGCCGCAGCTCCTACGAGCAGTACTTC. It translates to CASSLVGLAGGRSSYEQYF.

The chain links TRBV25-1 to TRBJ1-1; no clear D gene. The CDR3 length is 13 residues. Between the trimmed V and J ends, which lost 3 bases and 3 bases, there was a span of 8 bases. CDR1 and CDR2 from the germline V gene are MGHDK and SYGVNS. The DNA of the CDR3 is TGTGCCAGCAGTGATCCGGGCTACACTGAAGCTTTCTTT. This encodes CASSDPGYTEAFF.

V is TRBV2 and J is TRBJ1-3; D possibly corresponds to TRBD1 (5 bases). This CDR3 comprises 15 residues. Trimming took 4 bases from V and 1 from J, leaving 11 bases between them. Germline V gives CDR1 SNHLY, CDR2 FYNNEI. This CDR3 reads CASSGVSGSGNTIYF. For the CDR3, the DNA is TGTGCCAGCAGTGGGGTCTCAGGGTCTGGAAACACCATATATTTT.

The chain is built from TRBV11-2 and TRBJ1-3; TRBD1 matches at 9 bases. Germline CDR1 reads SGHAT; CDR2 reads FQNNGV. Trimming at V came to 6 bases and at J to 10 bases, leaving 7 bases not matched to a gene. This CDR3 has 13 amino acids. The CDR3: CASSWDRDRTIYF. DNA of the CDR3: TGTGCCAGCAGTTGGGACAGGGACCGGACCATATATTTT.

V usage is TRBV28 and J usage is TRBJ1-1; unclear D gene. Germline assignment: CDR1 MDHEN and CDR2 SYDVKM. The CDR3 spans 16 residues. V was shortened by 5 bases and J by 5 bases, with 21 bases between the two germline ends. The CDR3 here is CASSPRTPTAATEAFF. In DNA form, the CDR3 reads TGTGCCAGCAGTCCGAGGACCCCTACGGCGGCGACTGAAGCTTTCTTT.

This clone was seen just once. CDR3 bases: TGTGCCACCAAGGAGGTGAGAGGTGAAGCTTTCTTT. Its protein product is CATKEVRGEAFF. This sequence joins TRBV6-5 and TRBJ1-1; no reliable D call. From germline, CDR1 is MNHEY and CDR2 SVGAGI. This CDR3 is 12 amino acids long. The ends were cut back, 10 bases at V and 7 bases at J, with 16 bases in the middle.

The chain carries TRBV28 and TRBJ1-3; weak D call: TRBD1 (6 bases). Germline values: CDR1 MDHEN, CDR2 SYDVKM. Trimming pared 5 bases from V and 4 bases from J, leaving 21 bases between. There are 17 residues in the CDR3. The CDR3 DNA follows: TGTGCCAGCAGTAGGGGACACCTCTTGAGGAACGGAAACACCATATATTTT. As protein: CASSRGHLLRNGNTIYF.

The V call is TRBV19, the J call TRBJ1-1; no reliable D call. The CDR3 has 13 residues. CDR1 and CDR2 (germline): LNHDA, SQIVND (reference sequence). Trimming removed 5 bases at V and 1 base at J, with 8 bases between. CDR3 protein: CASSVYKNTEAFF. CDR3 sequence (DNA): TGTGCCAGTAGTGTTTACAAGAACACTGAAGCTTTCTTT.

The chain recombines TRBV11-2 with TRBJ2-3; D is unclear. The V and J ends lost 7 bases and 0 bases respectively, with 5 bases between them. CDR1 and CDR2 (germline): SGHAT, FQNNGV. The CDR3 extends over 12 amino acids. The CDR3 sequence: CASTPSTDTQYF. CDR3 nucleotide sequence: TGTGCCAGCACCCCAAGCACAGATACGCAGTATTTT.

This chain links TRBV21-1 with TRBJ1-1; TRBD1, the table's D call, lacks a check against the DNA. TRBV21-1 is given as a pseudogene. The CDR3 consists of 15 residues. DNA for the CDR3: TGTGCCAGCAGCCACCGAAAGACAGGGGGCTGGGAAGCTTTCTTT. Translated: CASSHRKTGGWEAFF.

The rearrangement uses TRBV6-2 or TRBV6-3 and TRBJ1-5; D uncertain. Trimming took 6 bases from V and 5 from J, leaving 26 bases between them. Germline V lookup: CDR1 MNHEY, CDR2 SVGEGT. CDR3 size: 18 residues. This CDR3 reads CASSDAPPSRVRHQPQHF. Here the CDR3 DNA reads TGTGCCAGCAGCGATGCCCCACCCTCGAGGGTCCGCCATCAGCCCCAGCATTTT.

This clone was counted once. This rearrangement joins TRBV6-6 to TRBJ2-7; 8 positions agree with TRBD1. CDR3 length: 12 amino acids. CDR1 and CDR2 (germline): MNHNY, SVGAGI (reference sequence). The ends lost 7 bases at V and 6 bases at J; junction bases unmatched: 5. The CDR3 region has the DNA TGTGCCAGCACTCCAGGGGGCCCCGAGCAGTACTTC. Protein: CASTPGGPEQYF.

The chain joins TRBV21-1 to TRBJ1-6. TRBV21-1 counts as a pseudogene. The CDR3 totals 15 residues. The CDR3 spells CASSRKEGKDSPLHF. The CDR3 region has the DNA TGTGCCAGCAGCCGAAAGGAGGGGAAGGATTCACCCCTCCACTTT.

The chain recombines TRBV2 with TRBJ2-7; D is undetermined. Germline V lookup: CDR1 SNHLY, CDR2 FYNNEI. The CDR3 is 14 residues long. V lost 2 bases, J lost 6 bases, and 14 bases lay in between. The CDR3 DNA follows: TGTGCCAGCAGTGAATACCTAGGTGGAAGCGAGCAGTACTTC. Protein product: CASSEYLGGSEQYF. Variable domain in full (rest from reference TRBV2 and TRBJ2-7): EPEVTQTPSHQVTQMGQEVILRCVPISNHLYFYWYRQILGQKVEFLVSFYNNEISEKSEIFDDQFSVERPDGSNFTLKIRSTKLEDSAMYFCASSEYLGGSEQYFGPGTRLTVT.

This clone was observed once. This sequence joins TRBV7-2 and TRBJ2-1; no reliable D call. V gave up 5 bases and J gave up 0 bases, with 14 bases separating them. Germline V gene lookup returns CDR1 SGHTA and CDR2 FQGNSA. The CDR3 runs to 16 residues. CDR3 loop: CASSPKGSPSYNEQFF. CDR3 nucleotides: TGTGCCAGCAGCCCCAAGGGCTCGCCCTCCTACAATGAGCAGTTCTTC.

Turning to this clone: Other nucleotide sequences from this sample produce the same CDR3. The CDR3 sequence: CASSTSRYNEQFF. DNA for the CDR3: TGTGCCAGCAGCACTAGCAGATACAATGAGCAGTTCTTC. The chain links TRBV6-5 to TRBJ2-1; maybe TRBD2 (6 bases). Trimming removed 6 bases at V and 4 bases at J, with 10 bases between. The CDR3 has 13 amino acids. Germline V gene sequence: CDR1 MNHEY, CDR2 SVGAGI.

The chain has TRBV5-4 and TRBJ2-7; maybe TRBD1 (5 bases). The CDR3 consists of 16 residues. The V and J ends lost 2 bases and 1 base respectively, with 16 bases between them. From germline, CDR1 is SGHNT and CDR2 YYREEE (reference sequence). As DNA, the CDR3 is TGTGCCAGCAGCTTCAATCAACTACAGGCATCCTACGAGCAGTACTTC. This sequence encodes CASSFNQLQASYEQYF.

The chain couples TRBV19 to TRBJ1-2; tentatively, D is TRBD1 (5 bases). This CDR3 has 14 residues. In germline, CDR1 is LNHDA, CDR2 SQIVND (reference sequence). Deletions cut 5 bases from V and 8 bases from J, with 18 bases between. Here the CDR3 reads CASSAAGYSDGYTF. As DNA, the CDR3 is TGTGCCAGTAGTGCAGCAGGGTATAGCGACGGCTACACCTTC.

This clone has only a few counts. The rearrangement joins TRBV28 to TRBJ1-6; D might be TRBD1 (6 bases). The CDR3 sequence is 16 residues long. V was shortened by 6 bases and J by 8 bases, with 20 bases between the two germline ends. CDR1 is MDHEN, CDR2 SYDVKM, per germline. CDR3 sequence: CASSPGSSKGDSPLHF. The CDR3 nucleotides read TGTGCCAGCAGCCCGGGCTCCTCTAAGGGGGATTCACCCCTCCACTTT.

This chain joins TRBV28 and TRBJ2-7; D is unclear. The CDR3 loop spans 15 amino acids. Germline V CDR1 and CDR2: MDHEN, SYDVKM. Trimming shortened V by 6 bases and J by 3 bases, and 18 bases separated the two germline ends. CDR3 coding DNA: TGTGCCAGCAGATTTTCTTCCTCCCCCTACTACGAGCAGTACTTC. As protein: CASRFSSSPYYEQYF.

The gene calls are TRBV3-1 (or the pseudogene TRBV3-2) and TRBJ2-2, with D possibly TRBD1 on 6 matching bases. V lost 8 bases, J lost 6 bases, and 16 bases lay in between. The CDR3 has 14 amino acids. The germline V gene has CDR1 LGHDT and CDR2 YNNKEL (reference sequence). The CDR3 coding sequence is TGTGCCAGCTCAGATATTAAGGGGGCCGGGGAGCTGTTTTTT. Translated, it gives CASSDIKGAGELFF.

This clone was found a few times. The V call is TRBV7-9, the J call TRBJ1-4; D is ambiguous. CDR1 SEHNR and CDR2 FQNEAQ come from the germline V gene (reference sequence). V gave up 1 base and J gave up 5 bases, with 11 bases separating them. The CDR3 runs 15 residues. CDR3 in DNA: TGTGCCAGCAGCTTAGTCCTGGGCATAAATGAAAAACTGTTTTTT. It translates to CASSLVLGINEKLFF.

The gene calls are TRBV5-6 and TRBJ2-6, with no clear D. CDR1 is SGHDT and CDR2 is YYEEEE in the germline V gene. V was clipped by 0 bases and J by 0 bases, with 10 bases between them. CDR3 length: 17 amino acids. The CDR3 bases are TGTGCCAGCAGCTTGGTCAGTCCAAGCTCTGGGGCCAACGTCCTGACTTTC. Protein: CASSLVSPSSGANVLTF.

The chain is built from TRBV27 and TRBJ2-5, with 9 bases that match TRBD2. Germline loops: CDR1 MNHEY, CDR2 SMNVEV (reference sequence). The CDR3 sequence is 15 residues long. J gave up 4 bases and V 4 bases, and 7 bases lay outside the gene matches. The CDR3 sequence: CASSSRSGGPETQYF. In nucleotides, the CDR3 is TGTGCCAGCAGTTCTCGTAGCGGGGGCCCAGAGACCCAGTACTTC.